The 26 T cell receptor beta chains below were found in one sample sequenced in a study of blood T cell repertoires in COVID-19. The protocol was immunoSEQ multiplex PCR, while the TCRdb copy is restricted to in-frame clones and leaves out a portion. The data hold about 270,000 clones, with roughly 88% observed a single time. The sequencing sample was made of peripheral blood. The receptors were gathered from a woman over 75 with COVID-19, enrolled during active disease.

Concerning this clone itself: This sample also contains other DNA sequences that code for the same CDR3. V gene TRBV18 combines with J gene TRBJ1-1; D is unresolved. Trimming took 3 bases from V and 0 from J, leaving 8 bases between them. The germline V gene has CDR1 KGHSH and CDR2 LQKENI. The CDR3 consists of 14 residues. In nucleotides, the CDR3 is TGTGCCAGCTCACCGGGAGCAATGAACACTGAAGCTTTCTTT. Protein: CASSPGAMNTEAFF.

The chain carries TRBV7-2 and TRBJ2-3; the match to TRBD2 covers 10 bases. This CDR3 spans 15 amino acids. The V gene end was trimmed by 1 base and the J gene end by 4 bases; junction bases not matched to a gene: 2. CDR1 is SGHTA and CDR2 is FQGNSA in the germline V gene. CDR3: CASSLDSGGSDTQYF. CDR3 in DNA: TGTGCCAGCAGCTTAGATAGCGGGGGGTCAGATACGCAGTATTTT.

The J gene is TRBJ2-5, the V gene TRBV9, with D unresolved. Germline V gene lookup returns CDR1 SGDLS and CDR2 YYNGEE. The CDR3 is made up of 15 amino acids. The germline V and J ends were trimmed by 0 bases and 4 bases, with 13 bases remaining between them. CDR3 bases: TGTGCCAGCAGCGTAGACTCGAGCGTGGGAGAGACCCAGTACTTC. This gives the protein CASSVDSSVGETQYF.

The chain links TRBV5-4 to TRBJ1-3; D is unclear. CDR1 and CDR2 (germline): SGHNT, YYREEE (reference sequence). This CDR3 comprises 14 residues. V lost 5 bases to trimming and J lost 4 bases, with 13 bases between them. CDR3 in DNA: TGTGCCAGCAGTTCCTCAGGTTTCGGAAACACCATATATTTT. Encoded protein: CASSSSGFGNTIYF. Based on the CDR3 plus reference TRBV5-4 and TRBJ1-3, the full variable domain is ETGVTQSPTHLIKTRGQQVTLRCSSQSGHNTVSWYQQALGQGPQFIFQYYREEENGRGNFPPRFSGLQFPNYSSELNVNALELDDSALYLCASSSSGFGNTIYFGEGSWLTVV.

The V gene is TRBV5-1, the J gene TRBJ1-3; D might be TRBD1 (6 bases). The CDR3 spans 15 residues. The V and J ends lost 0 bases and 1 base respectively, with 8 bases between them. Germline loops: CDR1 SGHRS, CDR2 YFSETQ. The CDR3 sequence is CASSLVQGSGNTIYF. CDR3 nucleotide sequence: TGCGCCAGCAGCTTGGTTCAGGGGTCTGGAAACACCATATATTTT.

The rearrangement links TRBV15 to TRBJ1-2; possibly TRBD1 for D (6 bases). Germline V gene sequence: CDR1 LNHNV, CDR2 YYDKDF (reference sequence). Trimming left V 1 base short and J 1 base short, with 7 bases between. CDR3 size: 14 residues. CDR3 loop: CATSRGGRNYGYTF. DNA for the CDR3: TGTGCCACCAGCAGAGGGGGGCGTAACTATGGCTACACCTTC.

The chain uses TRBV7-9 and TRBJ2-1; TRBD2 is a possible D gene (5 bases). CDR1 SEHNR and CDR2 FQNEAQ come from the germline V gene (reference sequence). The CDR3 has 14 amino acids. The V end lost 1 base, the J end lost 2 bases, and 6 bases lay between the germline ends. The DNA for the CDR3 is TGTGCCAGCAGCTTAGAGGGAGCCTACAATGAGCAGTTCTTC. Translation: CASSLEGAYNEQFF.

The chain is built from TRBV2 and TRBJ2-6; tentative D call: TRBD1 (5 bases). CDR3 length equals 15 residues. The V gene's germline CDR1 is SNHLY and CDR2 FYNNEI. Deletions cut 4 bases from V and 3 bases from J, with 10 bases between. The CDR3 DNA reads TGTGCCAGCAGTGCCAAAGGGGATGGGGCCAACGTCCTGACTTTC. Translated: CASSAKGDGANVLTF.

The rearrangement uses TRBV5-6 and TRBJ2-1, with 7 bases that match TRBD2. With 4 bases clipped from V and 0 bases from J, the junction kept 4 bases outside the gene matches. The CDR3 length is 15 residues. Germline CDR1 and CDR2: SGHDT and YYEEEE. The chain's CDR3 is CASSGRGNSYNEQFF. In DNA, the CDR3 is TGTGCCAGCAGCGGGCGGGGGAACTCCTACAATGAGCAGTTCTTC.

In the case of this clone: Other DNA sequences in this specimen translate into the identical CDR3. This rearrangement joins TRBV2 to TRBJ1-2; 8 nucleotides match TRBD1. This CDR3 has 11 amino acids. Germline values: CDR1 SNHLY, CDR2 FYNNEI. Trimming removed 9 bases from V and 4 bases from J; junction bases left unmatched: 1. CDR3 nucleotides: TGTGCCAGTGACAGGGGCTATGGCTACACCTTC. It is translated as CASDRGYGYTF.

On this clone: The same CDR3 can be traced to other DNA sequences in this sample. This chain joins TRBV18 and TRBJ2-1; 9 bases line up with TRBD1. This CDR3 comprises 15 residues. The germline gives CDR1 KGHSH, CDR2 LQKENI. J was trimmed by 2 bases and V by 3 bases; bases with no gene match: 2. CDR3 DNA sequence: TGTGCCAGCTCACCGGGACAGGGCACCTACAATGAGCAGTTCTTC. This gives the protein CASSPGQGTYNEQFF.

With regard to this clone: This sample includes further DNA sequences coding for the same CDR3. CDR3 region: CASSRTDSYEQYV. The CDR3 DNA is TGTGCCAGCTCACGCACAGATTCCTACGAGCAGTACGTC. This sequence joins TRBV18 and TRBJ2-7; D is uncertain. Germline CDR1 KGHSH, CDR2 LQKENI. CDR3 length: 13 amino acids. The V end was cut by 4 bases, the J end by 1 base, with 8 bases between.

This chain connects TRBV23-1 to TRBJ1-1; 10 nucleotides match TRBD1. TRBV23-1 is assigned to the ORF class and has an uncertain function. The length of the CDR3 is 16 residues. V lost 4 bases, J lost 3 bases, and 8 bases stayed unmatched. The chain's CDR3 is CASSPGQGNPYTEAFF. For the CDR3, the DNA is TGCGCCAGCAGTCCGGGACAGGGGAACCCTTACACTGAAGCTTTCTTT.

The count of this clone is one. This chain uses TRBV27 with TRBJ1-4; 7 positions match TRBD1. Germline V gene sequence: CDR1 MNHEY, CDR2 SMNVEV (reference sequence). This CDR3 is 14 amino acids long. The V and J ends lost 8 bases and 2 bases, in that order; junction bases with no gene match: 5. The CDR3 reads CASQRGGTNEKLFF. As DNA, the CDR3 is TGTGCCAGCCAGAGAGGGGGCACTAATGAAAAACTGTTTTTT.

The chain carries TRBV28 and TRBJ2-5; 8 bases line up with TRBD1. Per the germline V gene, CDR1 is MDHEN and CDR2 is SYDVKM. V was pared by 5 bases and J by 4 bases, with 9 bases of the junction left unmatched. The CDR3 consists of 15 residues. CDR3 bases: TGTGCCAGCAGTCCGACAGGGGACCGACGAGAGACCCAGTACTTC. It codes for CASSPTGDRRETQYF. Full variable domain (remainder filled in from reference TRBV28 and TRBJ2-5): DVKVTQSSRYLVKRTGEKVFLECVQDMDHENMFWYRQDPGLGLRLIYFSYDVKMKEKGDIPEGYSVSREKKERFSLILESASTNQTSMYLCASSPTGDRRETQYFGPGTRLLVL.

The chain has TRBV7-9 and TRBJ2-5; the match to TRBD2 covers 7 bases. CDR3 length: 13 residues. V shed 6 bases, J shed 5 bases, and the junction held 6 bases outside the gene matches. Germline V gene data show CDR1 as SEHNR and CDR2 as FQNEAQ (reference sequence). The DNA of the CDR3 is TGTGCCAGCAGGAGACTAGCTGGGGAGACCCAGTACTTC. Its protein is CASRRLAGETQYF.

This clone was detected once. V is TRBV5-4 and J is TRBJ2-7, with D perhaps TRBD2 (6 bases). The CDR3 has 17 amino acids. V was trimmed by 2 bases and J by 2 bases, leaving 20 bases between them. Germline assignment: CDR1 SGHNT and CDR2 YYREEE (reference sequence). The CDR3 sequence is CASSFDSPGPGAYEQYF. CDR3 bases: TGTGCCAGCAGCTTCGACTCGCCGGGGCCGGGGGCCTACGAGCAGTACTTC.

The table lists this clone with a few counts. This chain uses TRBV19 with TRBJ1-1, with D possibly being TRBD1 (5 bases). This CDR3 has 16 amino acids. V shed 4 bases and J shed 2 bases, with 17 bases lying between them. CDR1 and CDR2 (germline): LNHDA, SQIVND (reference sequence). The CDR3 DNA sequence: TGTGCCAGTAGTACGGGGGTTTCTGCCACAAACACTGAAGCTTTCTTT. This gives the protein CASSTGVSATNTEAFF.

The gene calls are TRBV6-5 and TRBJ1-1; no definite D call. V was trimmed by 2 bases and J by 0 bases, leaving 10 bases between them. Germline V gives CDR1 MNHEY, CDR2 SVGAGI. There are 15 residues in the CDR3. The CDR3 region is CASSYRLGMNTEAFF. CDR3 sequence (DNA): TGTGCCAGCAGTTACCGACTCGGGATGAACACTGAAGCTTTCTTT.

The rearrangement uses TRBV29-1 and TRBJ1-1; unclear D gene. V dropped 5 bases and J dropped 4 bases, with 8 bases sitting between them. Germline V CDR1 and CDR2: SQVTM, ANQGSEA. There are 11 residues in the CDR3. The CDR3 DNA is TGCAGCGTTATGGGGAGCACTGAAGCTTTCTTT. Translation gives CSVMGSTEAFF. Together with reference TRBV29-1 and TRBJ1-1, the CDR3 gives the full variable domain: SAVISQKPSRDICQRGTSLTIQCQVDSQVTMMFWYRQQPGQSLTLIATANQGSEATYESGFVIDKFPISRPNLTFSTLTVSNMSPEDSSIYLCSVMGSTEAFFGQGTRLTVV.

The V and J genes are TRBV5-6 and TRBJ1-5, with 11 bases that match TRBD1. The junction had 4 bases not matched to a gene; V was cut back by 2 bases and J by 6 bases. Germline V lookup: CDR1 SGHDT, CDR2 YYEEEE. This CDR3 has 15 amino acids. The DNA of the CDR3 is TGTGCCAGCAGCTTCGGGACAGGGGGATTTCAGCCCCAGCATTTT. Its protein is CASSFGTGGFQPQHF.

The rearrangement joins TRBV25-1 to TRBJ2-3, with a tentative D call TRBD2 (5 bases). This CDR3 comprises 17 residues. V lost 1 base and J 4 bases, leaving 18 bases between the germline ends. Germline assignment: CDR1 MGHDK and CDR2 SYGVNS. In DNA, the CDR3 is TGTGCCAGCAGTGAATCCGGGATCGGAGCAAGGGCAGATACGCAGTATTTT. Residues: CASSESGIGARADTQYF.

In this sample, this clone turned up once. The junction departs from germline at one end; a sequencing error may be responsible. In DNA form, the CDR3 reads TGTGCCAGCAGCTTGGGGACAGGGGGTGCCGACGCCTTT. It is translated as CASSLGTGGADAF. V and J are TRBV5-6 and TRBJ2-3, with 10 bases identical to TRBD1. This CDR3 has 13 residues. Germline CDR1 reads SGHDT; CDR2 reads YYEEEE.

Comment on this clone: The germline gene is not matched at one end of the junction; a read error may be the cause. The rearrangement uses TRBV4-1 and TRBJ2-2, with TRBD1 matching 7 bases. Germline-derived CDR1 and CDR2 are MGHRA and YSYEKL. This CDR3 contains 15 residues. This chain's CDR3 is CASSQTGANAGELFF. The CDR3 DNA sequence: TGCGCCAGCAGCCAAACAGGGGCGAACGCCGGGGAGCTGTTTTTT.

This chain links TRBV3-1 (or the pseudogene TRBV3-2) with TRBJ2-5; 7 nucleotides agree with TRBD2. This CDR3 comprises 18 residues. In germline, CDR1 is LGHDT, CDR2 YNNKEL (reference sequence). V shed 0 bases and J 4 bases; nucleotides not matched to a gene: 14. The CDR3 sequence: CASSQDRNPGGGGETQYF. The CDR3 DNA follows: TGTGCCAGCAGCCAAGATAGAAATCCAGGCGGGGGAGGAGAGACCCAGTACTTC.

DNA of the CDR3: TGTGCCAGCGGGGGGGCAGGGAATACCCAGCCCCAGCATTTT. Protein sequence: CASGGAGNTQPQHF. The J gene is TRBJ1-5, the V gene TRBV27; tentatively, D is TRBD1 (6 bases). The CDR3 has 14 amino acids. Germline-derived CDR1 and CDR2 are MNHEY and SMNVEV (reference sequence). Between the trimmed V and J ends, which lost 8 bases and 7 bases, there was a span of 18 bases.